The 10 T cell receptor beta chains presented below share a single source sample, sequenced in a study of a mutant IDH1 vaccine in newly diagnosed glioma. TCRdb's table, derived via immunoSEQ multiplex PCR, lists solely in-frame clones and lacks some. Of around 33,000 clones detected, 75% to 90% appear once; the ten largest clones hold 4.8%. The time point here: baseline, week 1 (first vaccination visit). Specified treatment: pre-vaccination baseline after standard-of-care therapy. The sample was PBMCs, taken from a glioma patient treated with radiotherapy, temozolomide or both. The receptors come from a woman aged 40 to 55 with glioma.

This chain links TRBV20-1 with TRBJ2-7; D not certain. Trimming removed 6 bases at V and 5 bases at J, with 11 bases between. Looked up from germline, CDR1 is DFQATT and CDR2 is SNEGSKA (reference sequence). The CDR3 runs 11 residues. The CDR3 spells CSAPGWDEQYF. DNA for the CDR3: TGCAGTGCCCCCGGCTGGGACGAGCAGTACTTC.

The chain links TRBV5-5 to TRBJ2-1; no clear D. CDR1 is SGHKS and CDR2 is YYEKEE in the germline V gene (reference sequence). The CDR3 sequence is 15 residues long. The V end lost 0 bases, the J end lost 4 bases, and 11 bases lay between the germline ends. The CDR3 here is CASSLVMAAYNEQFF. CDR3 bases: TGTGCCAGCAGCTTGGTAATGGCAGCGTACAATGAGCAGTTCTTC.

The genes are TRBV4-2 and TRBJ2-3; a weak D match, TRBD2 (6 bases). V was cut by 0 bases and J by 0 bases, with 16 bases left in between. The germline gives CDR1 LGHNA, CDR2 YNFKEQ. This CDR3 has 18 amino acids. The CDR3 DNA sequence: TGTGCCAGCAGCCAAGATCCTTTACTAGCCGCTAGCACAGATACGCAGTATTTT. Residues: CASSQDPLLAASTDTQYF.

The rearrangement uses TRBV4-3 and TRBJ2-7; 8 bases map to TRBD2. Germline V CDR1 and CDR2: LGHNA, YSLEER. This CDR3 is built from 15 residues. With V trimmed by 0 bases and J by 6 bases, 7 bases remained unmatched. The CDR3 is CASSQEFGGASEQYF. The CDR3, as DNA: TGCGCCAGCAGCCAAGAATTCGGGGGGGCGAGCGAGCAGTACTTC.

The CDR3, as DNA: TGCAGCGTTGTTATTAGCGGGAGAATCGAGCAGTACTTC. Amino acids: CSVVISGRIEQYF. The J gene is TRBJ2-5, the V gene TRBV29-1, with 9 bases aligning to TRBD2. Near its end, the DNA agrees better with TRBJ2-7, so the J call may be wrong. CDR3 size: 13 residues. Looked up from germline, CDR1 is SQVTM and CDR2 is ANQGSEA.

The chain recombines TRBV5-4 with TRBJ1-4; D ambiguous. The CDR3 sequence is 15 residues long. Germline V lookup: CDR1 SGHNT, CDR2 YYREEE (reference sequence). V shed 2 bases and J shed 8 bases, with 16 bases lying between them. CDR3 sequence reads: CASSLKSGGGEKLFF. For the CDR3, the DNA is TGTGCCAGCAGCTTAAAGAGCGGTGGCGGCGAAAAACTGTTTTTT.

This chain connects TRBV2 to TRBJ1-1; D is unclear. The CDR3 is 13 residues long. Trimming pared 9 bases from V and 0 bases from J, leaving 11 bases between. From germline, CDR1 is SNHLY and CDR2 FYNNEI. The CDR3 reads CARQTVMNTEAFF. The CDR3, as DNA: TGTGCCAGACAGACGGTAATGAACACTGAAGCTTTCTTT.

V gene TRBV7-9 combines with J gene TRBJ1-2; 10 nucleotides align to TRBD1. The germline gives CDR1 SEHNR, CDR2 FQNEAQ (reference sequence). V shed 5 bases and J 6 bases; nucleotides not matched to a gene: 6. This CDR3 is 14 amino acids long. CDR3 coding DNA: TGTGCCAGCAGCCCCCGGGACAGGGGAGATGGCTACACCTTC. It specifies CASSPRDRGDGYTF.

The CDR3 DNA sequence: TGTGCCAGCAGCCTGGAGCCGACAGGGGGGTATGGCTACACCTTC. Translated, it gives CASSLEPTGGYGYTF. This chain uses TRBV5-4 with TRBJ1-2; 9 bases are shared with TRBD1. V dropped 4 bases and J dropped 5; count of bases not matched to a gene: 9. Per germline, CDR1 SGHNT and CDR2 YYREEE (reference sequence). This CDR3 has 15 residues.

This chain joins TRBV18 and TRBJ1-1, with D tentatively TRBD1 (5 bases). CDR3 size: 19 residues. Trimming removed 2 bases at V and 1 base at J, with 23 bases between. The germline V gene has CDR1 KGHSH and CDR2 LQKENI. The CDR3 sequence is CASSPIPSRGARRNTEAFF. CDR3 nucleotide sequence: TGTGCCAGCTCACCAATCCCCTCAAGGGGCGCAAGAAGGAACACTGAAGCTTTCTTT.